Below are 7 T cell receptor beta chains sequenced from a single sample in a study of immune evolution from preneoplasia to lung adenocarcinoma (dated by TCRdb to the early 2020s). Libraries were built with the immunoSEQ multiplex PCR assay. Entries here come from immuneACCESS through TCRdb and include only in-frame sequences with V and J called. Some clones fail to appear in such tables; in the studies checked, an unresolved V gene covers under half of the shortfall, and the cause of the remainder is unknown. This sample comprises 6,500 to 7,500 clones, 75% to 85% of them detected only once. The ten largest clones add up to 2.5% to 3% of the sample. The sequencing sample was made of FFPE invasive lung adenocarcinoma tissue. Reading the label with the study, this specimen's cell subset or site is: frankly invasive lung adenocarcinoma (ADC). All receptors derive from a person aged 35-55 years with lung adenocarcinoma.

The J gene is TRBJ2-3, the V gene TRBV7-9, with D maybe TRBD2 (5 bases). Trimming left V 0 bases short and J 1 base short, with 8 bases between. Germline-derived CDR1 and CDR2 are SEHNR and FQNEAQ (reference sequence). The CDR3 length is 15 residues. The CDR3: CASSLASVRTDTQYF. The CDR3 DNA sequence: TGTGCCAGCAGCTTAGCTAGCGTACGCACAGATACGCAGTATTTT.

This clone has only one observation. The chain is built from TRBV5-4 and TRBJ2-6, with 11 bases matching TRBD1. CDR1 and CDR2 from the germline V gene are SGHNT and YYREEE (reference sequence). The CDR3 runs to 20 residues. The V gene end was trimmed by 4 bases and the J gene end by 1 base; junction bases not matched to a gene: 13. The CDR3 is CASSGRRDRGRVSGANVLTF. The CDR3 coding sequence is TGTGCCAGCAGCGGACGCCGGGACAGGGGGAGGGTATCTGGGGCCAACGTCCTGACTTTC.

This clone was seen a handful of times. The V call is TRBV4-3, the J call TRBJ2-2; 7 bases fit TRBD1. This CDR3 contains 15 residues. Per germline, CDR1 LGHNA and CDR2 YSLEER. V shed 0 bases, J shed 7 bases, and the junction held 5 bases outside the gene matches. This chain's CDR3 is CASSQDRGRVGELFF. DNA for the CDR3: TGCGCCAGCAGCCAAGACAGGGGGAGAGTCGGGGAGCTGTTTTTT.

This clone was detected once. CDR3 nucleotide sequence: TGTGCCAGCTCACCACGGACCCTAGCCTCCGAGCAGTACTTC. Its protein is CASSPRTLASEQYF. This sequence joins TRBV18 and TRBJ2-5; D is perhaps TRBD2 (5 bases). The J call may be faulty, since TRBJ2-7 better matches the DNA end. Germline V gives CDR1 KGHSH, CDR2 LQKENI. The CDR3 has 14 residues.

This sequence joins TRBV9 and TRBJ2-2; D call uncertain. CDR1 SGDLS and CDR2 YYNGEE come from the germline V gene. This CDR3 spans 14 amino acids. The V and J ends lost 7 bases and 0 bases respectively, with 10 bases between them. CDR3 DNA: TGTGCCAGCGCAGAGATAGCGAACACCGGGGAGCTGTTTTTT. This sequence encodes CASAEIANTGELFF.

The J gene is TRBJ2-3, the V gene TRBV7-2; possibly TRBD1 or TRBD2 for D (6 bases each). Germline loops: CDR1 SGHTA, CDR2 FQGNSA. The CDR3 sequence is 13 residues long. Between the trimmed V and J ends, which lost 5 bases and 11 bases, there was a span of 17 bases. CDR3 DNA sequence: TGTGCCAGCAGCACGGAGGGGGAAAATCGGCAGTATTTT. Translated: CASSTEGENRQYF.

V gene TRBV6-5 combines with J gene TRBJ2-2; no reliable D call. Trimming stripped 5 bases from V and 6 bases from J, with 10 bases between. The CDR3 extends over 13 amino acids. Looked up from germline, CDR1 is MNHEY and CDR2 is SVGAGI. The CDR3 DNA reads as TGTGCCAGCAGTCAAGACCAGGCCGGGGAGCTGTTTTTT. This sequence encodes CASSQDQAGELFF.